The clone carrying this T cell receptor beta chain occurred many times. Researchers made TCR cDNA using 5'RACE template switching, and this step added a universal primer site and UMIs. MiXCR, run by TCRdb on the 5' RACE reads, gives a single entry per CDR3 protein. The repertoire includes 400,000 or so distinct CDR3 sequences, under 14% of them detected once, and roughly 18% sits in the top ten. After removal of 4 bases from V and 3 bases from J, the junction contained 6 bases not matched to a gene. CDR3 size: 15 residues. CDR1 and CDR2 from the germline V gene are DFQATT and SNEGSKA (reference sequence). This sample is drawn from a study of T cells after yellow fever vaccination.

This rearrangement joins TRBV20-1 to TRBJ2-2; 9 bases are a match to TRBD2. Sequences were derived from PBMCs, sampled on the day of the first yellow fever vaccination. The clonotype comes from a man younger than 35 who received the YFV17D yellow fever vaccine. The CDR3 here is CSAKGSSGDTGELFF. CDR3 nucleotides: TGCAGTGCTAAAGGCTCTAGCGGGGACACCGGGGAGCTGTTTTTT.